A single sample is the source of the 32 T cell receptor beta chains below, sequenced in a study of CD8 T cells in ankylosing spondylitis. A single record per CDR3 protein comes from TCRdb applying MiXCR to the 5' RACE reads. The repertoire holds about 220,000 distinct CDR3 sequences, 6% to 8.5% seen once, with 14% in the top ten. No antigen has been identified for these receptors. Findings of the study overall: In ankylosing spondylitis blood, a motif of eight highly homologous TCR beta variants appeared characteristic.

Source material: blood, either unsorted or a sorted T cell fraction (not recorded which). The receptors come from a male donor with ankylosing spondylitis.

There are many counts of this clonotype. The genes are TRBV11-2 and TRBJ1-3; 7 bases line up with TRBD1. Per the germline V gene, CDR1 is SGHAT and CDR2 is FQNNGV. The CDR3 runs 17 residues. V was pared by 2 bases and J by 0 bases, with 7 bases of the junction left unmatched. The CDR3 is CASSLSDRVLSGNTIYF. CDR3 DNA: TGTGCCAGCAGCTTATCCGACAGGGTACTCTCTGGAAACACCATATATTTT.

This clonotype has more than one count but fewer than ten. V is TRBV11-2 and J is TRBJ2-1; no clear D. Trimming took off 1 base at V and 7 bases at J, with 8 bases between the two ends. The CDR3 runs to 13 residues. CDR1 SGHAT and CDR2 FQNNGV come from the germline V gene. The CDR3 spells CASSLGVWNEQFF. The CDR3 coding sequence is TGTGCCAGCAGCTTAGGGGTTTGGAATGAGCAGTTCTTC.

This clonotype was detected ten times or more. The chain employs TRBV5-1 and TRBJ2-2; 12 bases are a match to TRBD2. The CDR3 spans 17 residues. Germline values: CDR1 SGHRS, CDR2 YFSETQ. The trim removed 4 bases at V and 4 bases at J, leaving 8 bases unmatched. This chain's CDR3 is CASSLRLAGELTGELFF. The CDR3 DNA is TGCGCCAGCAGCCTAAGACTAGCGGGAGAACTCACCGGGGAGCTGTTTTTT.

This clonotype has at least ten counts. The rearrangement uses TRBV27 and TRBJ2-7, with 7 bases that match TRBD2. This CDR3 has 11 residues. V lost 2 bases and J lost 12; bases outside the gene matches: 4. Germline-derived CDR1 and CDR2 are MNHEY and SMNVEV (reference sequence). The CDR3 reads CASSLTGRVYF. The CDR3, as DNA: TGTGCCAGCAGTTTAACGGGGAGGGTGTACTTC.

This clonotype was observed many times. The genes are TRBV6-1 and TRBJ2-1, with D unclear. This CDR3 has 15 amino acids. Germline V gives CDR1 MNHNS, CDR2 SASEGT. V was trimmed by 5 bases and J by 4 bases, leaving 15 bases between them. CDR3 DNA sequence: TGTGCCAGCAGTATTTTAGTATCCCCTTACAATGAGCAGTTCTTC. This gives the protein CASSILVSPYNEQFF.

About this clonotype: A much larger clonotype is one base distant, so this may be a read error. Because the CDR3 is missing its conserved closing phenylalanine or tryptophan, this is likely a read error. The chain has TRBV20-1 and TRBJ2-7, with D perhaps TRBD2 (6 bases). CDR1 is DFQATT, CDR2 SNEGSKA, per germline (reference sequence). Trimming removed 0 bases at V and 0 bases at J, with 12 bases between. This CDR3 has 15 residues. Here the CDR3 DNA reads TGCAGTGCTAGAGATGGGGGGTCGAGCTCCTACGAGCAGTACATC. Amino acid sequence: CSARDGGSSSYEQYI.

This clonotype was picked up a small number of times. The chain recombines TRBV6-5 with TRBJ1-1; D gene ambiguous. Germline V gene sequence: CDR1 MNHEY, CDR2 SVGAGI. Trimming pared 2 bases from V and 4 bases from J, leaving 17 bases between. The CDR3 totals 16 residues. The CDR3 region is CASSYPVNEGGTEAFF. The CDR3 DNA sequence: TGTGCCAGCAGTTACCCAGTTAATGAGGGCGGCACTGAAGCTTTCTTT.

This clonotype was observed many times. This sequence joins TRBV4-1 and TRBJ2-7, with D perhaps TRBD2 (7 bases). CDR1 and CDR2 from the germline V gene are MGHRA and YSYEKL. V shed 4 bases and J shed 3 bases, with 19 bases lying between them. This CDR3 region has 16 residues. CDR3 nucleotides: TGCGCCAGCAGCCCTCCCGGGGGGAGGGGACACTACGAGCAGTACTTC. Amino acid sequence: CASSPPGGRGHYEQYF.

V and J are TRBV4-3 and TRBJ2-5, with a possible D match to TRBD1 (7 bases). Germline-derived CDR1 and CDR2 are LGHNA and YSLEER. Trimming removed 0 bases at V and 3 bases at J, with 11 bases between. CDR3 size: 15 residues. The CDR3: CASSQESRGEETQYF. In DNA form, the CDR3 reads TGCGCCAGCAGCCAAGAAAGCAGGGGGGAAGAGACCCAGTACTTC.

A few counts support this clonotype. This sequence joins TRBV19 and TRBJ2-1, with D possibly being TRBD2 (6 bases). Deletions cut 3 bases from V and 4 bases from J, with 16 bases between. The CDR3 spans 16 residues. CDR1 LNHDA and CDR2 SQIVND come from the germline V gene (reference sequence). The chain's CDR3 is CASSIALEGRYNEQFF. DNA of the CDR3: TGTGCCAGTAGTATCGCGTTGGAGGGGAGATACAATGAGCAGTTCTTC.

The CDR3 loop reads CASSSPGTTYNEQFF. CDR3 DNA sequence: TGTGCCAGCAGCTCCCCCGGGACAACTTACAATGAGCAGTTCTTC. The chain carries TRBV11-2 and TRBJ2-1, with D possibly being TRBD1 (6 bases). Germline lookup yields CDR1 SGHAT and CDR2 FQNNGV. The CDR3 runs to 15 residues. V was cut by 4 bases and J by 4 bases, with 14 bases left in between.

This rearrangement joins TRBV20-1 to TRBJ1-2; no firm D call. The germline V gene encodes CDR1 DFQATT and CDR2 SNEGSKA (reference sequence). The CDR3 totals 15 residues. V was shortened by 0 bases and J by 4 bases, with 15 bases between the two germline ends. The CDR3 DNA is TGCAGTGCTAGAGAAGGCGGCGGGTGGGTCTATGGCTACACCTTC. Translating it yields CSAREGGGWVYGYTF.

In the case of this clonotype: A much larger clone is a single base away; this may be a read error. Given the absence of the conserved phenylalanine or tryptophan at the CDR3 end, a read error is likely. V and J are TRBV29-1 and TRBJ2-1; 8 bases are shared with TRBD1. J was trimmed by 4 bases and V by 7 bases; bases with no gene match: 3. CDR1 is SQVTM and CDR2 is ANQGSEA in the germline V gene. The CDR3 totals 12 residues. The CDR3: CSGWTGYNEQFS. CDR3 bases: TGCAGCGGCTGGACAGGGTACAATGAGCAGTTCTCC.

This clonotype was detected many times. The chain employs TRBV27 and TRBJ1-1, with TRBD1 as a possible D gene (6 bases). The CDR3 runs to 15 residues. Germline lookup yields CDR1 MNHEY and CDR2 SMNVEV (reference sequence). V gave up 6 bases and J gave up 4 bases, with 18 bases separating them. The CDR3 loop is CASSFLTGGSTEAFF. CDR3 nucleotide sequence: TGTGCCAGCAGCTTCCTGACAGGAGGGAGCACTGAAGCTTTCTTT.

This clonotype was counted at least ten times. This chain connects TRBV7-9 to TRBJ2-7, with 7 bases identical to TRBD1. The V gene's germline CDR1 is SEHNR and CDR2 FQNEAQ (reference sequence). CDR3 size: 15 residues. The junction had 11 bases not matched to a gene; V was cut back by 4 bases and J by 5 bases. CDR3 protein: CASSSARDSPHEQYF. The CDR3 DNA reads as TGTGCCAGCAGCTCTGCCCGGGACAGCCCGCACGAGCAGTACTTC.

There are many counts of this clonotype. The V call is TRBV6-5, the J call TRBJ1-1; no clear D gene. Trimming took 4 bases from V and 3 from J, leaving 18 bases between them. There are 16 residues in the CDR3. From germline, CDR1 is MNHEY and CDR2 SVGAGI. CDR3 amino acids: CASSSQGRVKYTEAFF. As DNA, the CDR3 is TGTGCCAGCAGTTCCCAAGGGAGGGTTAAGTACACTGAAGCTTTCTTT.

As for this clonotype: Just one base apart from a much larger clone, this may be a read error. The gene calls are TRBV5-6 and TRBJ1-5; D unclear. Germline loops: CDR1 SGHDT, CDR2 YYEEEE. The length of the CDR3 is 13 residues. Trimming took off 3 bases at V and 3 bases at J, with 7 bases between the two ends. The CDR3 DNA reads as TGTGCCAGCAGCTCCGAGGTCAATCAGCCCCAGCATTTT. Translating gives CASSSEVNQPQHF.

This clonotype was observed many times. This rearrangement joins TRBV29-1 to TRBJ1-2; no clear D gene. Germline-derived CDR1 and CDR2 are SQVTM and ANQGSEA. There are 13 residues in the CDR3. V dropped 6 bases and J dropped 8 bases, with 19 bases sitting between them. The CDR3 is CSVQEEGRSGYTF. CDR3 bases: TGCAGCGTCCAGGAGGAGGGTCGGAGCGGCTACACCTTC. Looking up the rest from reference TRBV29-1 and TRBJ1-2 gives the full variable domain: SAVISQKPSRDICQRGTSLTIQCQVDSQVTMMFWYRQQPGQSLTLIATANQGSEATYESGFVIDKFPISRPNLTFSTLTVSNMSPEDSSIYLCSVQEEGRSGYTFGSGTRLTVV.

On this clonotype itself: This may be a read error: a much more frequent sequence differs by one nucleotide. The chain recombines TRBV27 with TRBJ1-1; D possibly corresponds to TRBD1 (5 bases). The germline V gene encodes CDR1 MNHEY and CDR2 SMNVEV (reference sequence). There are 14 residues in the CDR3. V lost 3 bases and J lost 3, with 11 bases in between. CDR3 residues: CASSLGGTHTEAFF. As DNA, the CDR3 is TGTGCCAGCAGTTTGGGGGGTACGCACACTGAAGCTTTCTTT.

In DNA form, the CDR3 reads TGTGCCAGCAGCTTGAACAGGGGGCGGGACTATGGCTACACCTTC. As protein: CASSLNRGRDYGYTF. The chain couples TRBV7-8 to TRBJ1-2; 9 bases map to TRBD1. This CDR3 spans 15 amino acids. Germline V gene sequence: CDR1 SGHVS, CDR2 FQNEAQ. J was trimmed by 3 bases and V by 3 bases; bases with no gene match: 5.

This clonotype came up many times. CDR3 in DNA: TGTGCCAGCAGCAAAGCTCGGGACTATGCCCCTAGCTCCTACGAGCAGTACTTC. It codes for CASSKARDYAPSSYEQYF. The rearrangement joins TRBV21-1 to TRBJ2-7; the table gives TRBD2 as D, unverified against the DNA. TRBV21-1 is a listed pseudogene. The CDR3 is made up of 18 amino acids.

This clonotype was seen ten or more times. This chain uses TRBV12-3 or TRBV12-4 with TRBJ1-3; 8 nucleotides agree with TRBD1. The CDR3 is 17 residues long. V lost 2 bases, J lost 3 bases, and 9 bases stayed unmatched. The CDR3 loop is CASSLSGQGPGGNTIYF. The CDR3 nucleotides are TGTGCCAGCAGTTTAAGCGGACAGGGTCCGGGTGGAAACACCATATATTTT.

The table lists this clonotype with a few counts. The genes are TRBV7-9 and TRBJ2-1; D call uncertain. This CDR3 region has 12 residues. Germline-derived CDR1 and CDR2 are SEHNR and FQNEAQ (reference sequence). Trimming removed 1 base from V and 8 bases from J, with 6 bases in between. CDR3 bases: TGTGCCAGCAGCTTAGATCCCCATGAGCAGTTCTTC. It codes for CASSLDPHEQFF. The full variable domain, completed using reference TRBV7-9 and TRBJ2-1, is DTGVSQNPRHKITKRGQNVTFRCDPISEHNRLYWYRQTLGQGPEFLTYFQNEAQLEKSRLLSDRFSAERPKGSFSTLEIQRTEQGDSAMYLCASSLDPHEQFFGPGTRLTVL.

This clonotype has only a few counts. V and J are TRBV4-2 and TRBJ2-1; 12 positions agree with TRBD2. In germline, CDR1 is LGHNA, CDR2 YNFKEQ. There are 18 residues in the CDR3. The ends lost 4 bases at V and 5 bases at J; junction bases unmatched: 12. In DNA, the CDR3 is TGTGCCAGCAGCCCTCGGCTAGCGGGGGGGCCTACCCACAATGAGCAGTTCTTC. This codes for CASSPRLAGGPTHNEQFF.

This clonotype was observed many times. V usage is TRBV6-1 and J usage is TRBJ2-7; D could derive from TRBD1 or TRBD2 (6 bases each). The CDR3 consists of 14 residues. V gave up 4 bases and J gave up 2 bases, with 12 bases separating them. Germline V gene data show CDR1 as MNHNS and CDR2 as SASEGT. The CDR3 sequence is CASSGGASPYEQYF. The CDR3 DNA sequence: TGTGCCAGCAGTGGGGGGGCCTCCCCCTACGAGCAGTACTTC.

The sample holds many counts of this clonotype. The genes are TRBV3-1 and TRBJ2-1; 8 bases are a match to TRBD2. The CDR3 covers 15 residues. Germline V lookup: CDR1 LGHDT, CDR2 YNNKEL (reference sequence). J lost 5 bases, V lost 4 bases, and 7 bases had no gene match. The CDR3 loop is CASSPLAGTNNEQFF. CDR3 coding DNA: TGTGCCAGCAGCCCCTTAGCGGGAACGAACAATGAGCAGTTCTTC.

This clonotype was counted between two and nine times. The chain recombines TRBV11-2 with TRBJ2-7; TRBD1 is a possible D gene (6 bases). V lost 4 bases to trimming and J lost 3 bases, with 16 bases between them. Germline CDR1 SGHAT, CDR2 FQNNGV. The CDR3 contains 15 residues. The CDR3 loop reads CASSWGLALLYEQYF. The CDR3 nucleotides are TGTGCCAGCAGCTGGGGGCTAGCCCTTCTCTACGAGCAGTACTTC.

Many counts were recorded for this clonotype. This chain uses TRBV5-1 with TRBJ2-2; D is undetermined. Germline V gives CDR1 SGHRS, CDR2 YFSETQ. The CDR3 contains 11 residues. Between the trimmed V and J ends, which lost 7 bases and 7 bases, there was a span of 8 bases. The CDR3 loop is CASSDDGELFF. In DNA, the CDR3 is TGCGCCAGCTCCGATGACGGGGAGCTGTTTTTT.

This clonotype was seen repeatedly, ten times or more. The rearrangement joins TRBV9 to TRBJ2-5; a weak D match, TRBD2 (7 bases). CDR3 size: 15 residues. Trimming cost V 4 bases and J 1 base, with 14 bases left between them. Germline V gene data show CDR1 as SGDLS and CDR2 as YYNGEE. The CDR3 spells CASSHFGGPQETQYF. The CDR3 DNA reads TGTGCCAGCAGCCATTTCGGGGGGCCCCAAGAGACCCAGTACTTC.

The J gene is TRBJ2-1, the V gene TRBV5-1; tentative D call: TRBD2 (6 bases). Trimming removed 0 bases at V and 8 bases at J, with 15 bases between. This CDR3 region has 15 residues. Germline V gene data show CDR1 as SGHRS and CDR2 as YFSETQ. The CDR3 protein is CASSLEELRRDEQFF. The CDR3 nucleotides read TGCGCCAGCAGCTTGGAGGAACTCCGGAGGGATGAGCAGTTCTTC.

This clonotype was found many times. The chain links TRBV5-4 to TRBJ2-3; no definite D call. Germline CDR1 is SGHNT and CDR2 is YYREEE (reference sequence). The ends were cut back, 3 bases at V and 2 bases at J, with 10 bases in the middle. This CDR3 spans 14 amino acids. This CDR3 reads CASSWGRFTDTQYF. The CDR3 DNA follows: TGTGCCAGCAGCTGGGGAAGGTTCACAGATACGCAGTATTTT.

This clonotype was seen repeatedly, ten times or more. This chain connects TRBV20-1 to TRBJ2-7, with D possibly TRBD2 on 6 matching bases. Trimming removed 1 base at V and 2 bases at J, with 12 bases between. The CDR3 spans 14 residues. Per the germline V gene, CDR1 is DFQATT and CDR2 is SNEGSKA (reference sequence). The CDR3 protein is CSARGGLAAYEQYF. The CDR3 DNA follows: TGCAGTGCTAGAGGGGGACTCGCAGCCTACGAGCAGTACTTC.